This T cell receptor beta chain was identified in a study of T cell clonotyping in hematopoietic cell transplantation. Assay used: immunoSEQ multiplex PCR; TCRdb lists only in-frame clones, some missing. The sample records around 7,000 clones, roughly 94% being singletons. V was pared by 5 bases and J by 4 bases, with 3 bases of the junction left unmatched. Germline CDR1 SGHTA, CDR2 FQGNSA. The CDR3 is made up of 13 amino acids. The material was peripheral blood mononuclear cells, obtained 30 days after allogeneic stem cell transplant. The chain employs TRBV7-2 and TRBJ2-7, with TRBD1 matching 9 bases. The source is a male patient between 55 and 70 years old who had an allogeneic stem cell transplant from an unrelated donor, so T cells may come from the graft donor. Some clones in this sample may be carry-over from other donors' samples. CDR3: CASSPGQGYEQYF. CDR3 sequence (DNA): TGTGCCAGCAGCCCGGGACAGGGTTACGAGCAGTACTTC.